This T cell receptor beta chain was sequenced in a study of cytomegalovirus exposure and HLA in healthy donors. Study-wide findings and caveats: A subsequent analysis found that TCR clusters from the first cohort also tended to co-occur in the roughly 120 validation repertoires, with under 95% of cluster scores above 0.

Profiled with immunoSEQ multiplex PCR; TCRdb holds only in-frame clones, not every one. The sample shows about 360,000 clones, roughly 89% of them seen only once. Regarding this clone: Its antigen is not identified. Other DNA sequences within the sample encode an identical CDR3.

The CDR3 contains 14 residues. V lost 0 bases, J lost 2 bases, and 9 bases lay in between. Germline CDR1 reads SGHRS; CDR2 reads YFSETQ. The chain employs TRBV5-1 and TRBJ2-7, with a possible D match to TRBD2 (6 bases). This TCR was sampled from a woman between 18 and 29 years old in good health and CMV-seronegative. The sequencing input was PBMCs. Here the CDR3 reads CASSLASGAYEQYF. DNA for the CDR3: TGCGCCAGCAGCTTGGCCTCGGGGGCCTACGAGCAGTACTTC.